The 22 T cell receptor beta chains listed next were all sequenced from one sample in a study of blood T cell repertoires in COVID-19. Libraries were prepared by immunoSEQ multiplex PCR; TCRdb keeps only in-frame clonotypes and omits some of them. The sample yields approximately 260,000 clones, 83% seen once. The source material was peripheral blood. Source of these receptors: a man in his 60s who had recovered from COVID-19.

This clone has a single count. The chain is built from TRBV9 and TRBJ2-5; TRBD1 matches 11 bases. Germline V lookup: CDR1 SGDLS, CDR2 YYNGEE. Trimming at V came to 3 bases and at J to 4 bases, leaving 8 bases not matched to a gene. The CDR3 has 16 amino acids. CDR3 nucleotide sequence: TGTGCCAGCAGCGAGTTGGGACAGGGGGGTCGAGAGACCCAGTACTTC. This gives the protein CASSELGQGGRETQYF.

The rearrangement uses TRBV18 and TRBJ1-3; tentative D call: TRBD1 (6 bases). The V end was cut by 2 bases, the J end by 0 bases, with 14 bases between. The V gene's germline CDR1 is KGHSH and CDR2 LQKENI. The CDR3 runs 17 residues. The CDR3: CASSPSGTTSSGNTIYF. CDR3 coding DNA: TGTGCCAGCTCACCATCCGGGACAACTAGCTCTGGAAACACCATATATTTT.

The rearrangement joins TRBV27 to TRBJ2-3, with D hard to call. The CDR3 spans 14 residues. V shed 0 bases and J shed 3 bases, with 7 bases lying between them. Germline V gene lookup returns CDR1 MNHEY and CDR2 SMNVEV (reference sequence). This CDR3 is CASSLSRGTDTQYF. CDR3 nucleotide sequence: TGTGCCAGCAGTTTATCTAGAGGAACAGATACGCAGTATTTT.

The genes are TRBV3-1 (or the pseudogene TRBV3-2) and TRBJ1-6, with D tentatively TRBD1 (5 bases). Per germline, CDR1 LGHDT and CDR2 YNNKEL (reference sequence). The CDR3 is made up of 15 amino acids. Trimming removed 1 base at V and 7 bases at J, with 11 bases between. The CDR3 here is CASSQAGGVNSPLHF. CDR3 coding DNA: TGTGCCAGCAGCCAAGCGGGAGGGGTCAATTCACCCCTCCACTTT.

CDR3 DNA: TGTGCCAGCAGCTTGAAGGGGCCCTCCTACGAGCAGTACTTC. Encoded protein: CASSLKGPSYEQYF. This rearrangement joins TRBV5-4 to TRBJ2-7; a weak D match, TRBD1 (5 bases). The CDR3 is made up of 14 amino acids. V was pared by 1 base and J by 0 bases, with 8 bases between. The germline V gene encodes CDR1 SGHNT and CDR2 YYREEE (reference sequence).

The J gene is TRBJ2-3, the V gene TRBV19; the match to TRBD2 covers 10 bases. In germline, CDR1 is LNHDA, CDR2 SQIVND (reference sequence). This CDR3 has 14 residues. J was trimmed by 4 bases and V by 4 bases; bases with no gene match: 2. CDR3: CASSTSGRSDTQYF. DNA for the CDR3: TGTGCCAGTAGTACTAGCGGGAGATCAGATACGCAGTATTTT.

V usage is TRBV3-1 (or the pseudogene TRBV3-2) and J usage is TRBJ1-6; no clear D. The CDR3 is 13 amino acids. Per germline, CDR1 LGHDT and CDR2 YNNKEL (reference sequence). With 6 bases removed from V and 0 bases from J, the gap between germline ends came to 3 bases. CDR3 residues: CASSSSYNSPLHF. The CDR3 nucleotides read TGTGCCAGCAGTAGCTCCTATAATTCACCCCTCCACTTT.

This chain uses TRBV6-6 with TRBJ2-2; TRBD2 might be the D (5 bases). V was shortened by 7 bases and J by 4 bases, with 16 bases between the two germline ends. Germline loops: CDR1 MNHNY, CDR2 SVGAGI (reference sequence). The CDR3 covers 15 residues. CDR3 bases: TGTGCCAGCACCGCTGTGGACTCAGGCACCGGGGAGCTGTTTTTT. Amino acid sequence: CASTAVDSGTGELFF.

This clone was detected a few times. The rearrangement joins TRBV6-5 to TRBJ1-4, with D possibly TRBD1 on 6 matching bases. Trimming took 6 bases from V and 8 from J, leaving 19 bases between them. The CDR3 length is 15 residues. CDR1 and CDR2 from the germline V gene are MNHEY and SVGAGI. The CDR3 loop reads CASRPYRAGEEKLFF. In DNA, the CDR3 is TGTGCCAGCAGACCTTACAGGGCGGGAGAGGAAAAACTGTTTTTT.

The chain employs TRBV7-6 and TRBJ2-7, with TRBD2 matching 8 bases. This CDR3 comprises 16 residues. With V trimmed by 1 base and J by 0 bases, 5 bases remained unmatched. Germline V lookup: CDR1 SGHVS, CDR2 FNYEAQ. CDR3 region: CASSLGASGSSYEQYF. The CDR3 coding sequence is TGTGCCAGCAGCTTAGGGGCGAGCGGGAGCTCCTACGAGCAGTACTTC.

The count of this clone is one. The genes are TRBV6-5 and TRBJ1-1; 7 nucleotides match TRBD1. This CDR3 contains 15 residues. Looked up from germline, CDR1 is MNHEY and CDR2 is SVGAGI. The V gene end was trimmed by 5 bases and the J gene end by 1 base; junction bases not matched to a gene: 7. CDR3 protein: CASSKYRGGNTEAFF. CDR3 sequence (DNA): TGTGCCAGCAGTAAATACAGGGGTGGGAACACTGAAGCTTTCTTT.

V usage is TRBV2 and J usage is TRBJ2-2; 7 nucleotides match TRBD2. The germline CDR1 and CDR2 sequences are SNHLY and FYNNEI. The CDR3 has 14 amino acids. V trimming: 6 bases; J trimming: 3 bases; junction bases outside the gene matches: 4. CDR3 sequence reads: CASRRERYTGELFF. The CDR3 nucleotides read TGTGCCAGCAGGCGGGAGAGGTACACCGGGGAGCTGTTTTTT.

The CDR3, as DNA: TGTGCCAGCAGCGCCGGACTCGACGAGCAGTACTTC. Amino acid sequence: CASSAGLDEQYF. The chain joins TRBV11-2 to TRBJ2-7; tentatively, D is TRBD2 (5 bases). Between the trimmed V and J ends, which lost 5 bases and 5 bases, there was a span of 10 bases. In germline, CDR1 is SGHAT, CDR2 FQNNGV. The CDR3 spans 12 residues. Complete variable domain (other parts from reference TRBV11-2 and TRBJ2-7): EAGVAQSPRYKIIEKRQSVAFWCNPISGHATLYWYQQILGQGPKLLIQFQNNGVVDDSQLPKDRFSAERLKGVDSTLKIQPAKLEDSAVYLCASSAGLDEQYFGPGTRLTVT.

The chain has TRBV7-2 and TRBJ2-7, with a possible D match to TRBD1 (6 bases). Germline CDR1 reads SGHTA; CDR2 reads FQGNSA. The CDR3 length is 14 residues. Trimming took 5 bases from V and 2 from J, leaving 13 bases between them. The chain's CDR3 is CASSPRGGPYEQYF. In DNA, the CDR3 is TGTGCCAGCAGCCCCAGAGGGGGTCCCTACGAGCAGTACTTC.

V and J are TRBV5-1 and TRBJ2-3; the D gene is possibly TRBD2 (6 bases). The CDR3 runs 16 residues. Germline lookup yields CDR1 SGHRS and CDR2 YFSETQ. Deletions cut 4 bases from V and 1 base from J, with 16 bases between. CDR3 residues: CASSPAGGARTDTQYF. The CDR3 DNA reads TGCGCCAGCAGCCCCGCAGGCGGGGCTCGCACAGATACGCAGTATTTT. Based on the CDR3 plus reference TRBV5-1 and TRBJ2-3, the full variable domain is KAGVTQTPRYLIKTRGQQVTLSCSPISGHRSVSWYQQTPGQGLQFLFEYFSETQRNKGNFPGRFSGRQFSNSRSEMNVSTLELGDSALYLCASSPAGGARTDTQYFGPGTRLTVL.

Of note for this clone: Distinct nucleotide sequences in the sample also encode this CDR3. The chain joins TRBV3-1 (or the pseudogene TRBV3-2) to TRBJ1-5, with D perhaps matching TRBD1 (6 bases). The V end lost 3 bases, the J end lost 1 base, and 10 bases lay between the germline ends. Germline V lookup: CDR1 LGHDT, CDR2 YNNKEL (reference sequence). The CDR3 has 15 residues. CDR3 bases: TGTGCCAGCAGCCAGTCAAGGGGGAGCAATCAGCCCCAGCATTTT. Translating it yields CASSQSRGSNQPQHF.

This clone showed up just a few times. This sequence joins TRBV3-1 (or the pseudogene TRBV3-2) and TRBJ1-1, with a tentative D call TRBD1 (6 bases). Trimming stripped 5 bases from V and 6 bases from J, with 10 bases between. The length of the CDR3 is 12 residues. The germline V gene has CDR1 LGHDT and CDR2 YNNKEL (reference sequence). The CDR3 DNA sequence: TGTGCCAGCAGCTCCAGGGGACCTGAAGCTTTCTTT. Amino acid sequence: CASSSRGPEAFF.

The chain combines TRBV5-1 with TRBJ2-3; 7 nucleotides align to TRBD2. The V gene's germline CDR1 is SGHRS and CDR2 YFSETQ. This CDR3 comprises 15 residues. The ends lost 4 bases at V and 6 bases at J; junction bases unmatched: 11. The CDR3 bases are TGCGCCAGCAGCCTCCGGGGGGTCGAACGTGATACGCAGTATTTT. Translating it yields CASSLRGVERDTQYF.

Worth noting for this clone: The same CDR3 can be traced to other DNA sequences in this sample. The genes are TRBV6-5 and TRBJ1-5; no firm D call. Germline V gives CDR1 MNHEY, CDR2 SVGAGI. CDR3 size: 13 residues. V lost 6 bases and J 4 bases, leaving 10 bases between the germline ends. The CDR3, as DNA: TGTGCCAGCAGGCCGGGAAAAAATCAGCCCCAGCATTTT. Translating gives CASRPGKNQPQHF.

This clone was seen more than once but under ten times. The chain combines TRBV19 with TRBJ1-1; D might be TRBD1 (5 bases). Trimming took 6 bases from V and 8 from J, leaving 16 bases between them. Per germline, CDR1 LNHDA and CDR2 SQIVND (reference sequence). This CDR3 has 13 residues. This CDR3 is CASSRSAGMEAFF. The CDR3 bases are TGTGCCAGTAGCCGTAGTGCAGGGATGGAAGCTTTCTTT.

J is TRBJ2-6 and V is TRBV19; D gene ambiguous. The CDR3 covers 15 residues. Germline V gene sequence: CDR1 LNHDA, CDR2 SQIVND (reference sequence). V lost 8 bases to trimming and J lost 0 bases, with 11 bases between them. The CDR3, as DNA: TGTGCCAGTTCCTCGCTAGGCTCTGGGGCCAACGTCCTGACTTTC. Translated, it gives CASSSLGSGANVLTF.

This chain connects TRBV6-1 to TRBJ1-4; D unresolved. CDR1 MNHNS and CDR2 SASEGT come from the germline V gene. The CDR3 spans 13 residues. V lost 6 bases and J 13 bases, leaving 18 bases between the germline ends. The chain's CDR3 is CASSTDMMEGLFF. The CDR3, as DNA: TGTGCCAGCAGCACCGACATGATGGAGGGACTGTTTTTT.